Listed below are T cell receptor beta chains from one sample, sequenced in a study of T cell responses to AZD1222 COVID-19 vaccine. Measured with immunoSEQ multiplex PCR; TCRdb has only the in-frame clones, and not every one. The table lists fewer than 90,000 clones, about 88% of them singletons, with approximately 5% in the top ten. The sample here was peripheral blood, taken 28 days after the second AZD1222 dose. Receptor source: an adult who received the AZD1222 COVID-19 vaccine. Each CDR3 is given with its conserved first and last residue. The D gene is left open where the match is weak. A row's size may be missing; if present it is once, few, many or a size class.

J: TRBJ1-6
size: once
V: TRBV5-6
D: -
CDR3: CASGPTTGTGSPLHF
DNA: TGTGCCAGCGGTCCTACTACAGGCACGGGATCACCCCTCCACTTT

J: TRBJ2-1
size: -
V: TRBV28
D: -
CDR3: CASSLLKVNEQFF
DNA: TGTGCCAGCAGTTTATTAAAGGTAAATGAGCAGTTCTTC

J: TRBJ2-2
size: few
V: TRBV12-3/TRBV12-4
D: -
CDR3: CASRSGTAGELFF
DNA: TGTGCCAGCAGAAGCGGTACGGCCGGGGAGCTGTTTTTT

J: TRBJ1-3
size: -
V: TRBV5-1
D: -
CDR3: CASSLRAGTFGNTIYF
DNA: TGCGCCAGCAGCTTGAGGGCCGGGACATTTGGAAACACCATATATTTT

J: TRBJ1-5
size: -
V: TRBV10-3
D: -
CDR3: CAISDVSPNQPQHF
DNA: TGTGCCATCAGTGACGTCAGCCCCAATCAGCCCCAGCATTTT

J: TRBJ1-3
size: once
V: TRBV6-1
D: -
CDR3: CASSESPGLGNTIYF
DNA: TGTGCCAGCAGTGAATCCCCAGGGTTAGGAAACACCATATATTTT

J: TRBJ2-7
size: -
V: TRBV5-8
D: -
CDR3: CASSPVPLSSYEQYF
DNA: TGTGCCAGCAGTCCCGTCCCGCTTAGCTCCTACGAGCAGTACTTC

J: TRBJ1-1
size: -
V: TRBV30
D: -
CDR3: CAWRGTRAFF
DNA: TGTGCCTGGAGGGGGACAAGAGCTTTCTTT

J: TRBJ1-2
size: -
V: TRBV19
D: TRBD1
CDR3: CASSISGGDYGYTF
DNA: TGTGCCAGTAGTATATCAGGGGGGGACTATGGCTACACCTTC

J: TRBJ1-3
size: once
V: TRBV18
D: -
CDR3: CASSPRDVKNTIYF
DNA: TGTGCCAGCTCACCAAGAGATGTCAAGAACACCATATATTTT

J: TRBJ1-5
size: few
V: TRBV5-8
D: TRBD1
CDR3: CASSFGQGIGNQPQHF
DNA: TGTGCCAGCAGCTTTGGACAGGGTATTGGCAATCAGCCCCAGCATTTT

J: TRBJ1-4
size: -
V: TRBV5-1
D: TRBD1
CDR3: CASSSGTDYEKLFF
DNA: TGCGCCAGCAGCTCCGGGACAGACTATGAAAAACTGTTTTTT

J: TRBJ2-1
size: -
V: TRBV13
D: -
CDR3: CASSLNGWQGPNSSYNEQFF
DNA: TGTGCCAGCAGCTTAAATGGGTGGCAGGGTCCAAATAGCTCCTACAATGAGCAGTTCTTC

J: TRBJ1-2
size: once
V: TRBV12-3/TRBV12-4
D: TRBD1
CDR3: CASSGTESYGYTF
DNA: TGTGCCAGCAGTGGGACAGAATCCTATGGCTACACCTTC

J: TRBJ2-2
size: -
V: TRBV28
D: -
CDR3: CASRLWEDTGELFF
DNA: TGTGCCAGCAGACTATGGGAAGACACCGGGGAGCTGTTTTTT

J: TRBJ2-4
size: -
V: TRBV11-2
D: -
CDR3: CASSFELLAKNIQYF
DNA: TGTGCCAGCAGCTTCGAATTACTAGCCAAAAACATTCAGTACTTC

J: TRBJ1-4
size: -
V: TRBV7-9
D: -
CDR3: CASSLGTGSNEKLFF
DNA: TGTGCCAGCAGCTTGGGGACGGGTAGTAATGAAAAACTGTTTTTT

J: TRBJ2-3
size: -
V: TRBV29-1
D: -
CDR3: CSVDGDPGAPPDTQYF
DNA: TGCAGCGTTGATGGGGACCCCGGAGCCCCCCCAGATACGCAGTATTTT

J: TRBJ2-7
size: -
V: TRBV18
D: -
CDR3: CASTPAARTYEQYF
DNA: TGTGCCAGCACCCCGGCAGCGAGAACCTACGAGCAGTACTTC

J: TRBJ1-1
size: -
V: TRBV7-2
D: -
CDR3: CASNPGRASTEAFF
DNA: TGTGCCAGCAACCCGGGCAGGGCGAGCACTGAAGCTTTCTTT

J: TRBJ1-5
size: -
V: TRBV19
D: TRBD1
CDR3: CASSRTGEISNQPQHF
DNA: TGTGCCAGTAGTCGGACAGGGGAGATCAGCAATCAGCCCCAGCATTTT

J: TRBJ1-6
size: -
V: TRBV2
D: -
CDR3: CAIRKSSTYNSPLHF
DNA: TGTGCCATCCGAAAAAGCTCCACGTATAATTCACCCCTCCACTTT

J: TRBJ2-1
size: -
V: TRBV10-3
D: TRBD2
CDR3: CAISETGGGAPYNEQFF
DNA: TGTGCCATCAGTGAGACTGGCGGGGGGGCCCCTTACAATGAGCAGTTCTTC

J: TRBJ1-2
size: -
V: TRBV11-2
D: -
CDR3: CASSLEVLGRYGYTF
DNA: TGTGCCAGCAGCTTAGAGGTTCTGGGCCGCTATGGCTACACCTTC

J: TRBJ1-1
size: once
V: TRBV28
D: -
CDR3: CASSRGTPNTEAFF
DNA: TGTGCCAGCAGTCGGGGGACGCCGAACACTGAAGCTTTCTTT

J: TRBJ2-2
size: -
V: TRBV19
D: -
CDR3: CASTQQAIANTGELFF
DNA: TGTGCCAGTACCCAACAGGCGATCGCGAACACCGGGGAGCTGTTTTTT

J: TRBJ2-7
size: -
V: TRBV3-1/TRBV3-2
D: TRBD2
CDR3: CASSHVAGEKEQYF
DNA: TGTGCCAGCAGTCATGTAGCGGGGGAAAAAGAGCAGTACTTC

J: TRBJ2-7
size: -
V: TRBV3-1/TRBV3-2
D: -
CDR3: CASSQLDSTGEQYF
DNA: TGTGCCAGCAGCCAACTAGACAGTACCGGGGAGCAGTACTTC

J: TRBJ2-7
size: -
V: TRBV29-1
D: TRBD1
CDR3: CSVTGGGYEQYF
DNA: TGCAGCGTGACAGGGGGCGGGTACGAGCAGTACTTC

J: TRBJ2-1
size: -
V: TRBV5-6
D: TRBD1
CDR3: CASSSGQGAGDEQFF
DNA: TGTGCCAGCAGCTCCGGACAGGGGGCTGGAGATGAGCAGTTCTTC

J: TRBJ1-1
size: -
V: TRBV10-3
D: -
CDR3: CAISETGMNTEAFF
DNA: TGTGCCATCAGTGAGACAGGAATGAACACTGAAGCTTTCTTT

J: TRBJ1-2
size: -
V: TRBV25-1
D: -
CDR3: CASSEFDGYTF
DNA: TGTGCCAGCAGTGAATTCGATGGCTACACCTTC